A selection of T cell receptor beta chains follows, all from one sample in a study of blood T cell repertoires in COVID-19. Some clones are missing from TCRdb's copy, which holds only in-frame ones; the method was immunoSEQ multiplex PCR. The table shows 350,000 to 450,000 clones, with 70% to 90% occurring only once. The source material was peripheral blood. The receptor set was obtained from a man in his forties or fifties with acute or convalescent COVID-19. CDR3s leave out the opening cysteine and the closing phenylalanine or tryptophan.

J gene: TRBJ2-2
V gene: TRBV9
CDR3 length: 14
CDR3 protein: ASSVVSGGDTGELF

J gene: TRBJ1-1
V gene: TRBV11-1
CDR3 length: 11
CDR3 protein: ASSQTGTSEAF

J gene: TRBJ1-1
V gene: TRBV5-6
CDR3 length: 13
CDR3 protein: ASSLVLQLNTEAF

J gene: TRBJ1-3
V gene: TRBV29-1
CDR3 length: 13
CDR3 protein: SVEEGQETGNTIY

J gene: TRBJ1-1
V gene: TRBV27
CDR3 length: 11
CDR3 protein: ASSFYRDTEAF

J gene: TRBJ2-7
V gene: TRBV11-2
CDR3 length: 12
CDR3 protein: ASSLVGQAYEQY

J gene: TRBJ2-7
V gene: TRBV7-3
CDR3 length: 11
CDR3 protein: ASSFNIEGEQY

J gene: TRBJ1-6
V gene: TRBV9
CDR3 length: 13
CDR3 protein: ASSQLGTGNSPLH

J gene: TRBJ1-6
V gene: TRBV11-2
CDR3 length: 13
CDR3 protein: ASSSGQGYNSPLH

J gene: TRBJ1-5
V gene: TRBV19
CDR3 length: 10
CDR3 protein: ASKEGFQPQH

J gene: TRBJ1-6
V gene: TRBV19
CDR3 length: 14
CDR3 protein: ASSIGQGLSTSPLH

J gene: TRBJ1-5
V gene: TRBV10-3
CDR3 length: 11
CDR3 protein: AIRGAENQPQH

J gene: TRBJ1-3
V gene: TRBV5-4
CDR3 length: 14
CDR3 protein: ASSLAPGYSGNTIY

J gene: TRBJ2-5
V gene: TRBV6-6
CDR3 length: 12
CDR3 protein: ASSYSRQQETQY

J gene: TRBJ2-2
V gene: TRBV10-3
CDR3 length: 14
CDR3 protein: AISDPGTSHTGELF

J gene: TRBJ2-7
V gene: TRBV11-2
CDR3 length: 14
CDR3 protein: ASSFSAGTGSYEQY

J gene: TRBJ1-6
V gene: TRBV4-3
CDR3 length: 11
CDR3 protein: ASSQDRSGTLY

J gene: TRBJ1-1
V gene: TRBV7-2
CDR3 length: 12
CDR3 protein: ASSLSGGRTEAF

J gene: TRBJ1-5
V gene: TRBV4-1
CDR3 length: 16
CDR3 protein: ASSLKEGAIWGNQPQH

J gene: TRBJ1-2
V gene: TRBV28
CDR3 length: 11
CDR3 protein: ASSPVRYYGYT

J gene: TRBJ2-1
V gene: TRBV10-1
CDR3 length: 13
CDR3 protein: ASSESSGHSNEQF

J gene: TRBJ1-2
V gene: TRBV19
CDR3 length: 14
CDR3 protein: ASSISWAGRSHGYT

J gene: TRBJ1-1
V gene: TRBV11-2
CDR3 length: 12
CDR3 protein: ASSLPLGGTEAF

J gene: TRBJ1-5
V gene: TRBV5-8
CDR3 length: 14
CDR3 protein: ASSPRQGLRDQPQH

J gene: TRBJ1-6
V gene: TRBV6-5
CDR3 length: 12
CDR3 protein: ASSYSSIAPPLH